This T cell receptor beta chain comes out of a study of blood T cell repertoires in COVID-19. The protocol was immunoSEQ multiplex PCR, while the TCRdb copy is restricted to in-frame clones and leaves out a portion. The data show roughly 72,000 clones, with approximately 90% seen just once and roughly 20% held by the top ten. Germline values: CDR1 SGHRS, CDR2 YFSETQ. This CDR3 has 16 residues. The J segment lost 3 bases and the V segment lost 0 bases, leaving 7 bases of the junction unmatched. The table lists this clone with a few counts. Source material: peripheral blood. This chain connects TRBV5-1 to TRBJ1-1; 8 positions match TRBD1. The clonotype comes from a human donor in a cohort sampled during active COVID-19. This CDR3 reads CASSLAPDRGDTEAFF. The CDR3 DNA is TGCGCCAGCAGCTTGGCCCCCGACAGGGGAGACACTGAAGCTTTCTTT.